The T cell receptor beta chain described here comes from a study of cytomegalovirus exposure and HLA in healthy donors. The PCR had 60 Vbeta and 13 Jbeta primers. The data were produced by immunoSEQ multiplex PCR, yet TCRdb's version contains in-frame clones alone and is incomplete. This sample has some 170,000 clones; 80% occur once, and the top ten carry 4% to 5.5%. This clone appeared a few times. What it binds is not known. The donors (healthy individuals) were bone marrow donors. Trimming took 5 bases from V and 0 from J, leaving 8 bases between them. Per germline, CDR1 SEHNR and CDR2 FQNEAQ (reference sequence). This CDR3 has 14 amino acids. Regarding the study as a whole: An apparent linkage of common viral pathogens to several of the most significant clusters emerged in a later analysis.

The rearrangement joins TRBV7-9 to TRBJ1-5; D is uncertain. This receptor was obtained from a man aged 25 to 40 in good health and CMV-seronegative. Material for sequencing was PBMCs. The CDR3 region is CASSLQNSNQPQHF. CDR3 coding DNA: TGTGCCAGCAGCCTCCAGAATAGCAATCAGCCCCAGCATTTT.